Sequencing of this TCR beta chain was carried out in a study of T cells in Graves' hyperthyroidism and ophthalmopathy (dated by TCRdb to about 2019). Study-level background: To identify distinguishing TCR V-J signatures, a discovery cohort of 95 to 100 patients was used, comprising fewer than 45 with Graves' ophthalmopathy and around 57 with stable Graves' hyperthyroidism. For training and testing, the 100 patients in the discovery cohort were randomly divided in a 7:3 ratio. Prospective prediction of ophthalmopathy was tested in an independent validation cohort of fewer than 20 hyperthyroidism patients and around 16 patients who later progressed to ophthalmopathy. In addition, the study compared T-cell repertoires in thyroid tissue and in blood from several Graves' hyperthyroidism patients. According to the paper, TCR Vbeta CDR3 sequencing was carried out on around 140 peripheral blood samples, which came from 40 to 45 ophthalmopathy, 80 or so hyperthyroidism and roughly 17 progressor patients. Once sampling was done, hyperthyroidism patients were given methimazole at a starting dose of 30 mg daily, whereas ophthalmopathy patients were given high-dose intravenous methylprednisolone.

Results and caveats for the whole study, not just this receptor: Blood samples also contained most of the expanded thyroid clonotypes (frequency above 0.001), which suggests that blood repertoires may reflect thyroid immune responses. In validation, the model predicted progression to ophthalmopathy a median of about 6.8 months before onset, with 70% to 71% sensitivity and roughly 77% specificity. No statistical method was used to fix the sample size in advance, and group allocation was not hidden from the investigators. Ophthalmopathy was separated from stable hyperthyroidism by a 13 V-J signature model, with about 88% sensitivity and about 81% specificity obtained in cross-validation and 80%/75% obtained in testing.

The TCR beta CDR3 regions were amplified from RNA transcripts. The first round of RT-PCR for the TCR CDR3 was performed with the HTBI primer set and the Qiagen OneStep RT-PCR kit. Libraries were constructed in a second round of multiplex PCR, after which size selection and purification were carried out. Libraries were sequenced paired-end with 100 bp reads on an Illumina HiSeq2000. For the original study's pipeline: SOAPnuke was used to process the raw data, with reads discarded if the reads contained adapters or uncalled bases, had a mean Phred below 15, or lacked an exact constant-primer or identifier match. High-quality paired reads were merged with COPE v1.2.5, and unique nucleotide sequences were defined as clonotypes. MiTCR v1.1 was used to align clonotypes to the IMGT TRBV, TRBD and TRBJ reference segments. The analysis included only V-J combinations with a frequency above 0.0001, which together covered around 99% of the repertoires. The TCS score was defined as F50 (clonal expansion) divided by E x V (chaos), with BLOSUM62-based TCRdist calculated between CDR3 peptides within each V-J. Welch's t-statistics and random forest reduced around 550 V-J features to 10 to 15, which were used in a naive Bayes classifier (R e1071). The similarity between thyroid and blood repertoires was quantified using the Morisita-Horn index. The public reads were run again by TCRdb, first through fastp at Q25 and then through MiXCR, and only productive beta chains were kept. When rows share a CDR3 protein, they turn into one entry using the most common DNA and genes. The V and J calls here are based on TCRdb, not the publication. In this sample the table shows hundreds of thousands of distinct CDR3 sequences, just under 45% of which occur a single time. The top ten clonotypes cover about 7.2% of the sample.

Note on this clonotype: Its antigen is unknown. It has no much larger one-base neighbor in the sample; base qualities were not kept.

Patients with uncontrolled infections, other autoimmune diseases, pregnancy or lactation were excluded. Diagnoses were based on clinical symptoms, serum thyroxine and TRAb, thyroid ultrasound and orbital computed tomography. Total RNA was extracted using Trizol reagent, and RNA quality was assessed on an Agilent 2100 Bioanalyzer. The CDR3 contains 14 residues, cysteine and phenylalanine counted. The sequence is cut down to CDR3 DNA, 42 bases in frame from base 1. From the germline V gene, CDR1 is SGHVS and CDR2 is FQNEAQ. Trimming at the junction amounts to 10 bases on V and 1 base on J, and the germline ends lie 17 bases apart.

This receptor was taken from an adult man with Graves' disease, either hyperthyroidism or ophthalmopathy (not recorded which). The rearrangement joined TRBV7-8 to TRBJ2-7; TRBD2 is a weak D gene call, 7 bases matching. The sequencing sample was made of peripheral blood or thyroid tissue (not recorded which). The CDR3 in this case is CAISERGASYEQYF. The DNA sequence is given as TGTGCCATCAGTGAACGGGGGGCTTCCTACGAGCAGTACTTC. Where the CDR3 stops, the reference TRBV7-8 and TRBJ2-7 genes take over; the full variable domain is GAGVSQSPRYKVAKRGQDVALRCDPISGHVSLFWYQQALGQGPEFLTYFQNEAQLDKSGLPSDRFFAERPEGSVSTLKIQRTQQEDSAVYLCAISERGASYEQYFGPGTRLTVT.